These 8 T cell receptor beta chains were all obtained from the same sample, sequenced in a study of regulatory dendritic cells for organ transplantation. These receptors are not linked to any known antigen. Sorted subsets were CFSE-labeled and cultured 4 to 6 days with allogeneic dendritic cells. TCRdb's table, derived via immunoSEQ multiplex PCR, lists solely in-frame clones and lacks some. Of about 5,300 clones listed, roughly 74% are singletons. Sequencing was performed on memory CD8+ T cells from blood cultured with regulatory dendritic cells. The subset here: CD45RO+ memory T cells. These receptors all stem from a human donor in good health.

V is TRBV6-4 and J is TRBJ2-2; D is tentatively TRBD1 or TRBD2 (6 bases each). The CDR3 runs to 16 residues. V shed 0 bases and J shed 6 bases, with 14 bases lying between them. The germline gives CDR1 MRHNA, CDR2 SNTAGT. CDR3 sequence reads: CASSDSLQGGPGELFF. The CDR3 DNA reads TGTGCCAGCAGTGACTCGTTACAGGGAGGCCCCGGGGAGCTGTTTTTT.

V is TRBV27 and J is TRBJ1-1; TRBD1 aligns across 7 bases. The CDR3 has 14 amino acids. Germline lookup yields CDR1 MNHEY and CDR2 SMNVEV (reference sequence). V shed 6 bases, J shed 7 bases, and the junction held 11 bases outside the gene matches. CDR3 nucleotide sequence: TGTGCCAGCAGACTTACAATCAACAGGGGTGAAGCTTTCTTT. This gives the protein CASRLTINRGEAFF.

V gene TRBV7-2 combines with J gene TRBJ2-7, with TRBD2 as a possible D gene (6 bases). CDR1 is SGHTA, CDR2 FQGNSA, per germline. The V and J ends lost 8 bases and 3 bases respectively, with 20 bases between them. The CDR3 consists of 15 residues. CDR3 region: CASVFRAGSVYEQYF. The CDR3 DNA is TGTGCCAGCGTATTTCGGGCGGGGTCCGTCTACGAGCAGTACTTC. Full variable domain (missing parts from reference TRBV7-2 and TRBJ2-7): GAGVSQSPSNKVTEKGKDVELRCDPISGHTALYWYRQSLGQGLEFLIYFQGNSAPDKSGLPSDRFSAERTGGSVSTLTIQRTQQEDSAVYLCASVFRAGSVYEQYFGPGTRLTVT.

The chain carries TRBV6-5 and TRBJ2-2; the match to TRBD2 covers 8 bases. The V gene's germline CDR1 is MNHEY and CDR2 SVGAGI. CDR3 length equals 15 residues. Trimming at V came to 4 bases and at J to 0 bases, leaving 1 base not matched to a gene. The CDR3 loop is CASSSGGANTGELFF. The CDR3 bases are TGTGCCAGCAGTTCCGGGGGGGCGAACACCGGGGAGCTGTTTTTT.

The chain joins TRBV15 to TRBJ1-4, with 7 bases that match TRBD1. With V trimmed by 1 base and J by 7 bases, 9 bases remained unmatched. Germline V gives CDR1 LNHNV, CDR2 YYDKDF (reference sequence). This CDR3 has 16 residues. As DNA, the CDR3 is TGTGCCACCAGCAGAGGGTTACAGGGGTCGGGTGAAAAACTGTTTTTT. It yields the protein CATSRGLQGSGEKLFF.

This clone is a singleton in its sample. V and J are TRBV25-1 and TRBJ1-4; D might be TRBD1 (5 bases). This CDR3 is 17 amino acids long. The germline CDR1 and CDR2 sequences are MGHDK and SYGVNS. With 9 bases removed from V and 0 bases from J, the gap between germline ends came to 20 bases. DNA for the CDR3: TGTGCCAGTACTTCTCGGGGGAACAGTGCAACTAATGAAAAACTGTTTTTT. Translating it yields CASTSRGNSATNEKLFF.

This clone appeared once. The rearrangement links TRBV4-2 to TRBJ2-7; TRBD2 matches at 11 bases. This CDR3 has 17 residues. Germline assignment: CDR1 LGHNA and CDR2 YNFKEQ. V shed 5 bases and J 0 bases; nucleotides not matched to a gene: 9. The CDR3 bases are TGTGCCAGCAGCGATCTAGCGGGGGGAAGAAGCTCCTACGAGCAGTACTTC. Encoded protein: CASSDLAGGRSSYEQYF.

The chain is built from TRBV29-1 and TRBJ2-1; D remains unclear. Trimming took 4 bases from V and 7 from J, leaving 14 bases between them. CDR1 is SQVTM, CDR2 ANQGSEA, per germline. The CDR3 covers 13 residues. The CDR3 nucleotides are TGCAGCGTTGTAGGTCTGGCGGAAAATGAGCAGTTCTTC. This encodes CSVVGLAENEQFF.